These 26 T cell receptor beta chains originate from one sample sequenced in a study of shared clonotypes between healthy human individuals. This table comes from immunoSEQ multiplex PCR, and its TCRdb copy is limited to in-frame clones, with some not included. The repertoire holds 630,000 or so clones, with nearly 98% as singletons. CD8 cells regarded as naive lacked CD45RO, were positively chosen for CCR7, and omitted terminally differentiated effector memory CD45RA+ cells. Sequences were obtained from naive CD8+ T cells sorted from blood. Every receptor here comes from a man aged 25 to 40 in good health.

The chain uses TRBV15 and TRBJ1-5, with D unclear. This CDR3 contains 16 residues. Germline V gives CDR1 LNHNV, CDR2 YYDKDF (reference sequence). The V gene lost 5 bases and the J gene lost 3 bases, with 17 bases spanning the gap. In nucleotides, the CDR3 is TGTGCCACCAGCGAGAGGGAAGGTCAGGTCAATCAGCCCCAGCATTTT. Its protein is CATSEREGQVNQPQHF.

This clone occurred once. Other DNA sequences in this specimen translate into the identical CDR3. The V call is TRBV25-1, the J call TRBJ1-5; no reliable D call. The ends were cut back, 9 bases at V and 0 bases at J, with 3 bases in the middle. Germline V gives CDR1 MGHDK, CDR2 SYGVNS. CDR3 length: 11 amino acids. This CDR3 is CASGSNQPQHF. The CDR3 DNA is TGTGCCAGTGGTAGCAATCAGCCCCAGCATTTT.

About this clone itself: This specimen includes other DNA sequences encoding the same CDR3. The chain carries TRBV9 and TRBJ2-7, with 7 nucleotides matching TRBD2. The germline CDR1 and CDR2 sequences are SGDLS and YYNGEE. With 0 bases clipped from V and 2 bases from J, the junction kept 5 bases outside the gene matches. This CDR3 comprises 15 residues. The CDR3 region is CASSVEASGPYEQYF. Written as DNA, the CDR3 is TGTGCCAGCAGCGTAGAGGCTAGCGGACCCTACGAGCAGTACTTC. The variable domain in full, completed from reference TRBV9 and TRBJ2-7, reads DSGVTQTPKHLITATGQRVTLRCSPRSGDLSVYWYQQSLDQGLQFLIQYYNGEERAKGNILERFSAQQFPDLHSELNLSSLELGDSALYFCASSVEASGPYEQYFGPGTRLTVT.

CDR3 sequence reads: CASSPRNTGELFF. CDR3 bases: TGTGCCAGCAGCCCGCGAAACACCGGGGAGCTGTTTTTT. V and J are TRBV11-3 and TRBJ2-2; the D is unclear. Germline assignment: CDR1 SGHNT and CDR2 YENEEA. The CDR3 sequence is 13 residues long. The V end was cut by 5 bases, the J end by 2 bases, with 6 bases between.

The V call is TRBV5-6, the J call TRBJ2-2; no definite D call. V was pared by 0 bases and J by 1 base, with 4 bases between. CDR3 length: 14 residues. In germline, CDR1 is SGHDT, CDR2 YYEEEE. DNA for the CDR3: TGTGCCAGCAGCTTGGTTCAGAACACCGGGGAGCTGTTTTTT. Amino acids: CASSLVQNTGELFF.

The V gene is TRBV29-1, the J gene TRBJ2-7; D perhaps matches TRBD2 (6 bases). Germline lookup yields CDR1 SQVTM and CDR2 ANQGSEA. V lost 6 bases, J lost 6 bases, and 12 bases lay in between. The CDR3 is 11 residues long. CDR3 residues: CSVNFSGEQYF. As DNA, the CDR3 is TGCAGCGTGAATTTTAGCGGCGAGCAGTACTTC.

The DNA of the CDR3 is TGTGCCAGCAGCTTCTCGACTAGCGGGAGTAATTCCTACGAGCAGTACTTC. It codes for CASSFSTSGSNSYEQYF. V gene TRBV7-8 combines with J gene TRBJ2-7; 12 bases line up with TRBD2. V lost 3 bases and J lost 1; bases outside the gene matches: 7. This CDR3 is built from 17 residues. CDR1 and CDR2 (germline): SGHVS, FQNEAQ.

V usage is TRBV9 and J usage is TRBJ1-1, with D uncertain. Trimming took off 7 bases at V and 7 bases at J, with 11 bases between the two ends. Germline values: CDR1 SGDLS, CDR2 YYNGEE. The CDR3 has 11 amino acids. In DNA form, the CDR3 reads TGTGCCAGCGGAGAGGTTGATGAAGCTTTCTTT. Its translation: CASGEVDEAFF.

In DNA, the CDR3 is TGTGCCAGCAACGGCGGGAGCTCCTACGAGCAGTACTTC. Its protein is CASNGGSSYEQYF. This chain connects TRBV27 to TRBJ2-7; 7 bases fit TRBD2. V lost 7 bases, J lost 0 bases, and 3 bases stayed unmatched. The CDR3 is 13 residues long. CDR1 and CDR2 (germline): MNHEY, SMNVEV (reference sequence).

This clone was seen a few times. V is TRBV7-9 and J is TRBJ1-5, with a tentative D call TRBD1 (6 bases). CDR1 and CDR2 from the germline V gene are SEHNR and FQNEAQ (reference sequence). V lost 4 bases, J lost 6 bases, and 19 bases lay in between. The CDR3 is 16 residues long. The CDR3 is CASSSTGADSGQPQHF. CDR3 bases: TGTGCCAGCAGCTCGACGGGGGCAGACTCGGGTCAGCCCCAGCATTTT.

The V call is TRBV11-2, the J call TRBJ2-5; TRBD2 matches 13 bases. J was trimmed by 2 bases and V by 1 base; bases with no gene match: 10. Per the germline V gene, CDR1 is SGHAT and CDR2 is FQNNGV. CDR3 length: 19 residues. This CDR3 is CASSLVGGLAGRRQETQYF. The CDR3 coding sequence is TGTGCCAGCAGCTTAGTAGGGGGACTAGCGGGACGGCGGCAAGAGACCCAGTACTTC.

J is TRBJ2-2 and V is TRBV7-9, with D tentatively TRBD2 (5 bases). Germline V gives CDR1 SEHNR, CDR2 FQNEAQ (reference sequence). The CDR3 contains 12 residues. Trimming removed 5 bases from V and 6 bases from J, with 7 bases in between. CDR3 amino acids: CASSRESGELFF. CDR3 nucleotides: TGTGCCAGCAGCAGGGAGTCCGGGGAGCTGTTTTTT.

The chain recombines TRBV6-6 with TRBJ2-7; no reliable D call. Trimming left V 5 bases short and J 7 bases short, with 15 bases between. The CDR3 totals 13 residues. Germline loops: CDR1 MNHNY, CDR2 SVGAGI (reference sequence). The CDR3: CASSLLGSMEQYF. The DNA of the CDR3 is TGTGCCAGCAGTCTATTGGGCAGTATGGAGCAGTACTTC.

The gene calls are TRBV7-9 and TRBJ2-1; D possibly corresponds to TRBD2 (5 bases). This CDR3 has 16 residues. Germline loops: CDR1 SEHNR, CDR2 FQNEAQ (reference sequence). V shed 5 bases and J shed 0 bases, with 14 bases lying between them. As DNA, the CDR3 is TGTGCCAGCAGCCCCCGAACTAGTTTCTCCTACAATGAGCAGTTCTTC. Its translation is CASSPRTSFSYNEQFF. The full variable domain, in which reference TRBV7-9 and TRBJ2-1 provide the parts outside the CDR3, is DTGVSQNPRHKITKRGQNVTFRCDPISEHNRLYWYRQTLGQGPEFLTYFQNEAQLEKSRLLSDRFSAERPKGSFSTLEIQRTEQGDSAMYLCASSPRTSFSYNEQFFGPGTRLTVL.

The chain is built from TRBV25-1 and TRBJ2-1, with 10 bases lining up with TRBD2. The CDR3 is 15 amino acids. Losses at the gene ends were 5 bases for V and 5 bases for J; bases not matched to a gene: 6. In germline, CDR1 is MGHDK, CDR2 SYGVNS. CDR3 region: CASSKLAGVDNEQFF. The CDR3 DNA reads as TGTGCCAGCAGTAAGCTAGCGGGGGTTGACAATGAGCAGTTCTTC. The whole variable domain, remainder taken from reference TRBV25-1 and TRBJ2-1, is EADIYQTPRYLVIGTGKKITLECSQTMGHDKMYWYQQDPGMELHLIHYSYGVNSTEKGDLSSESTVSRIRTEHFPLTLESARPSHTSQYLCASSKLAGVDNEQFFGPGTRLTVL.

The rearrangement joins TRBV28 to TRBJ2-1; TRBD1 matches at 8 bases. The CDR3 consists of 13 residues. The junction had 4 bases not matched to a gene; V was cut back by 8 bases and J by 4 bases. The germline CDR1 and CDR2 sequences are MDHEN and SYDVKM. The CDR3 DNA is TGTGCCAGCGAACAGGGGGATTACAATGAGCAGTTCTTC. Translating it yields CASEQGDYNEQFF.

This chain links TRBV29-1 with TRBJ2-5; TRBD2 aligns across 10 bases. V lost 6 bases, J lost 5 bases, and 15 bases stayed unmatched. The germline V gene has CDR1 SQVTM and CDR2 ANQGSEA. This CDR3 is 16 amino acids long. The CDR3: CSVAGLATSRWETQYF. The CDR3 nucleotides are TGCAGCGTGGCGGGACTAGCGACCAGTCGATGGGAGACCCAGTACTTC.

The rearrangement uses TRBV10-3 and TRBJ2-7; 7 bases fit TRBD1. The CDR3 has 12 amino acids. V dropped 9 bases and J dropped 2; count of bases not matched to a gene: 4. Germline V gene lookup returns CDR1 ENHRY and CDR2 SYGVKD. The CDR3 DNA sequence: TGTGCCATTCAGGGGGAGCCCTACGAGCAGTACTTC. Its protein product is CAIQGEPYEQYF.

This clone was detected once. The chain carries TRBV27 and TRBJ2-7; 9 bases map to TRBD1. The CDR3 has 15 amino acids. The V gene's germline CDR1 is MNHEY and CDR2 SMNVEV (reference sequence). V shed 6 bases and J 4 bases; nucleotides not matched to a gene: 10. The CDR3 bases are TGTGCCAGCAGGCACACGGGACAGGGATTATACGAGCAGTACTTC. It yields the protein CASRHTGQGLYEQYF.

Only one count was recorded for this clone. The chain recombines TRBV7-2 with TRBJ2-7, with 9 nucleotides matching TRBD2. Trimming cost V 6 bases and J 5 bases; bases outside gene matches: 14. Germline-derived CDR1 and CDR2 are SGHTA and FQGNSA. This CDR3 contains 16 residues. The CDR3 here is CASRLGPGLASHEQYF. CDR3 sequence (DNA): TGTGCCAGCAGACTTGGCCCGGGACTAGCTTCCCACGAGCAGTACTTC.

This chain connects TRBV6-5 to TRBJ1-1; maybe TRBD1 (5 bases). There are 15 residues in the CDR3. V dropped 4 bases and J dropped 7 bases, with 19 bases sitting between them. Germline values: CDR1 MNHEY, CDR2 SVGAGI. The CDR3 region has the DNA TGTGCCAGCAGTTTGAGTAGACCGATTGGGGGTGAAGCTTTCTTT. As protein: CASSLSRPIGGEAFF.

This sequence joins TRBV15 and TRBJ2-7; D unclear. Per germline, CDR1 LNHNV and CDR2 YYDKDF (reference sequence). Trimming took off 0 bases at V and 4 bases at J, with 10 bases between the two ends. The CDR3 is 14 residues long. The CDR3 region is CATSRENQEYEQYF. The CDR3 DNA reads TGTGCCACCAGCAGAGAGAACCAGGAGTACGAGCAGTACTTC. Using reference TRBV15 and TRBJ2-7 for the parts outside the CDR3, the full variable domain is DAMVIQNPRYQVTQFGKPVTLSCSQTLNHNVMYWYQQKSSQAPKLLFHYYDKDFNNEADTPDNFQSRRPNTSFCFLDIRSPGLGDTAMYLCATSRENQEYEQYFGPGTRLTVT.

The genes are TRBV18 and TRBJ1-3; D unresolved. Trimming removed 0 bases at V and 0 bases at J, with 3 bases between. The CDR3 sequence is 14 residues long. Germline lookup yields CDR1 KGHSH and CDR2 LQKENI. CDR3 coding DNA: TGTGCCAGCTCACCACCGGGCTCTGGAAACACCATATATTTT. It encodes CASSPPGSGNTIYF.

The chain joins TRBV14 to TRBJ1-2; D unresolved. Germline CDR1 reads SGHDN; CDR2 reads FVKESK. The CDR3 is 13 amino acids. Trimming removed 1 base from V and 5 bases from J, with 8 bases in between. This chain's CDR3 is CASSQVPAYGYTF. The CDR3 region has the DNA TGTGCCAGCAGCCAAGTCCCGGCTTATGGCTACACCTTC.

The V and J genes are TRBV18 and TRBJ2-3; D possibly corresponds to TRBD2 (6 bases). The germline V and J ends were trimmed by 3 bases and 5 bases, with 9 bases remaining between them. Germline V gene sequence: CDR1 KGHSH, CDR2 LQKENI. CDR3 length: 13 amino acids. The CDR3 spells CASSPEGRDTQYF. CDR3 in DNA: TGTGCCAGCTCACCGGAGGGGCGAGATACGCAGTATTTT.

The V gene is TRBV29-1, the J gene TRBJ1-3; no clear D. The germline V gene has CDR1 SQVTM and CDR2 ANQGSEA. Trimming shortened V by 4 bases and J by 0 bases, and 7 bases separated the two germline ends. The CDR3 runs 13 residues. The CDR3 sequence: CSVVSGSGNTIYF. The CDR3 DNA reads TGCAGCGTTGTTTCAGGCTCTGGAAACACCATATATTTT.